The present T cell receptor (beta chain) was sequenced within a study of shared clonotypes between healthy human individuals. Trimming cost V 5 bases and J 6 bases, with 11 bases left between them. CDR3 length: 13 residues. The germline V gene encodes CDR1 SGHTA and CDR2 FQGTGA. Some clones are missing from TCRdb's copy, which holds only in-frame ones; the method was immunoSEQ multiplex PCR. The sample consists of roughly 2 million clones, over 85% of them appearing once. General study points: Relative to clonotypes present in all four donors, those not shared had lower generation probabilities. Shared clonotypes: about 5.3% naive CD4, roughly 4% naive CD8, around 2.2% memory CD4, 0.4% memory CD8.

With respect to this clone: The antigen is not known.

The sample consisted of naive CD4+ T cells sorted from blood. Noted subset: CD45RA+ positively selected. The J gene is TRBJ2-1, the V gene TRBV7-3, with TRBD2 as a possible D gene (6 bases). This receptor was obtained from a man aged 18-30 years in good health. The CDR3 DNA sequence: TGTGCCAGCAGCCCCCGGGGAGGCAATGAGCAGTTCTTC. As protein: CASSPRGGNEQFF.